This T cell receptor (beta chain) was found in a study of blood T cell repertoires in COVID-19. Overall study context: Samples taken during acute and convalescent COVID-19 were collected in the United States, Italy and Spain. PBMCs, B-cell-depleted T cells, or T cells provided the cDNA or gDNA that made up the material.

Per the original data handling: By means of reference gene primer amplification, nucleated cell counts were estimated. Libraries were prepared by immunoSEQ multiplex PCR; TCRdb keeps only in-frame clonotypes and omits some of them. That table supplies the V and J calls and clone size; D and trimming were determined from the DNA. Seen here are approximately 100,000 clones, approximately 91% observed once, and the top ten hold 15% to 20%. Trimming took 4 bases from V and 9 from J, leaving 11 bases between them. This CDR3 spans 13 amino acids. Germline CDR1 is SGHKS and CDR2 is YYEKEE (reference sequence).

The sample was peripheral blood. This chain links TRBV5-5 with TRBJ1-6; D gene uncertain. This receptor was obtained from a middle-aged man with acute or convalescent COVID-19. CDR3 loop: CASSLESVSPLHF. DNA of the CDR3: TGTGCCAGCAGCCTGGAGTCGGTTTCACCCCTCCACTTT.